The table lists the clone carrying this T cell receptor beta chain with many counts. Its antigen is undetermined. Trimming cost V 6 bases and J 2 bases, with 7 bases left between them. This CDR3 contains 12 residues. Germline V CDR1 and CDR2: SNHLY, FYNNEI. Making the TCR beta libraries involved quantitative 5'-RACE with molecular barcodes. Using its own MiXCR run on the 5' RACE reads, TCRdb lists one record per CDR3 protein. There are about 140,000 distinct CDR3 sequences in the sample; approximately 7.4% occur only once, and roughly 12% lies in the top ten. This entry is derived from a study of CD8 T cells in ankylosing spondylitis. Whole-study results and caveats: Earlier studies detected some motif variants in reactive arthritis synovial fluid and blood.

This clonotype was sampled from a female donor with ankylosing spondylitis or in good health (not recorded which). This chain joins TRBV2 and TRBJ2-5; D remains ambiguous. The sample was blood, either unsorted or a sorted T cell fraction (not recorded which). The CDR3 bases are TGTGCCAGCAGCTCGCTACAAGAGACCCAGTACTTC. Its protein product is CASSSLQETQYF.